Each of the 6 T cell receptor beta chains below was sequenced from the same sample in a study of shared clonotypes between healthy human individuals. TCRdb's table, derived via immunoSEQ multiplex PCR, lists solely in-frame clones and lacks some. The sample lists roughly 86,000 clones; approximately 75% were seen once. Sequences were obtained from memory CD8+ T cells sorted from blood. Described subset: CD45RO+ cells pooled with CCR7-negative TemRA cells. The receptors stem from a man younger than 40 in good health.

With regard to this clone: Other DNA sequences in the same sample also yield this CDR3. The V and J genes are TRBV10-2 and TRBJ1-2; TRBD1 is a possible D gene (5 bases). Trimming removed 6 bases at V and 0 bases at J, with 8 bases between. Germline V gene sequence: CDR1 WSHSY, CDR2 SAAADI. The CDR3 is 13 residues long. The DNA for the CDR3 is TGCGCCAGCAGAGGCAGGGCTAACTATGGCTACACCTTC. Translating gives CASRGRANYGYTF.

The CDR3: CASSFSAGEQYF. CDR3 nucleotides: TGTGCCAGCAGCTTTAGCGCGGGCGAGCAGTACTTC. The chain recombines TRBV7-4 with TRBJ2-7, with a possible D match to TRBD2 (5 bases). The CDR3 has 12 residues. Germline loops: CDR1 SGHVT, CDR2 SQSDAQ. Trimming removed 3 bases from V and 6 bases from J, with 9 bases in between.

The V and J genes are TRBV9 and TRBJ2-5; D is undetermined. The end of the DNA aligns better with TRBJ2-7, so the J call may be wrong. The CDR3 length is 14 residues. CDR1 SGDLS and CDR2 YYNGEE come from the germline V gene. CDR3 protein: CASSVGMTTSEQYF. The CDR3 DNA follows: TGTGCCAGCAGCGTAGGGATGACCACCAGCGAGCAGTACTTC.

J is TRBJ1-1 and V is TRBV20-1, with D unresolved. Between the trimmed V and J ends, which lost 4 bases and 1 base, there was a span of 4 bases. CDR3 size: 11 residues. In germline, CDR1 is DFQATT, CDR2 SNEGSKA (reference sequence). The CDR3 nucleotides read TGCAGTGCTAACGGGAACACTGAAGCTTTCTTT. Protein: CSANGNTEAFF.

This clone was recorded at least ten times. The DNA of the CDR3 is TGCGCCAGCAGCCCCACGGGGAAGAGGGACACTGAAGCTTTCTTT. This sequence encodes CASSPTGKRDTEAFF. The V gene is TRBV4-1, the J gene TRBJ1-1; D gene ambiguous. The V end lost 4 bases, the J end lost 3 bases, and 15 bases lay between the germline ends. The V gene's germline CDR1 is MGHRA and CDR2 YSYEKL. The CDR3 sequence is 15 residues long.

The rearrangement joins TRBV27 to TRBJ2-1; D uncertain. Germline assignment: CDR1 MNHEY and CDR2 SMNVEV (reference sequence). Trimming shortened V by 3 bases and J by 2 bases, and 5 bases separated the two germline ends. This CDR3 has 13 residues. CDR3 amino acids: CASSFGAYNEQFF. The CDR3 DNA reads as TGTGCCAGCAGTTTCGGCGCCTACAATGAGCAGTTCTTC.